Following are 31 T cell receptor beta chains from one sample sequenced in a study of blood T cell repertoires in COVID-19. Sequencing was performed with immunoSEQ multiplex PCR; in TCRdb, only in-frame clones are kept and a portion is missing. The sample yields tens of thousands of clones, roughly 90% seen once. The sequencing input was peripheral blood. These receptors all stem from a woman aged 45-59 years with active or convalescent COVID-19.

The CDR3 reads CASSPNTGHEQFF. Written as DNA, the CDR3 is TGTGCCAGCAGCCCCAATACAGGACACGAGCAGTTCTTC. This chain joins TRBV12-3 or TRBV12-4 and TRBJ2-1; D is possibly TRBD1 (5 bases). V shed 6 bases and J shed 10 bases, with 16 bases lying between them. This CDR3 contains 13 residues.

The chain joins TRBV14 to TRBJ1-2, with D maybe TRBD1 (6 bases). Germline CDR1 and CDR2: SGHDN and FVKESK. The CDR3 runs 13 residues. V lost 2 bases and J 7 bases, leaving 11 bases between the germline ends. CDR3 DNA: TGTGCCAGCAGCCAAACAGGGATGAGTGGCTACACCTTC. This encodes CASSQTGMSGYTF.

The chain has TRBV7-3 and TRBJ2-7; 9 bases match TRBD2. Germline V lookup: CDR1 SGHTA, CDR2 FQGTGA. The CDR3 is 15 amino acids. Trimming took 1 base from V and 2 from J; bases not matched to a gene: 3. Here the CDR3 DNA reads TGTGCCAGCAGCTTAAGGCGGGAGGGCCCCTACGAGCAGTACTTC. This translates into CASSLRREGPYEQYF.

The chain uses TRBV19 and TRBJ2-1, with 8 bases lining up with TRBD2. Germline assignment: CDR1 LNHDA and CDR2 SQIVND (reference sequence). The CDR3 totals 15 residues. The junction had 4 bases not matched to a gene; V was cut back by 2 bases and J by 4 bases. CDR3: CASSILAGRYNEQFF. The CDR3 DNA is TGTGCCAGTAGTATATTAGCGGGGCGATACAATGAGCAGTTCTTC. The full variable domain, in which reference TRBV19 and TRBJ2-1 provide the parts outside the CDR3, is DGGITQSPKYLFRKEGQNVTLSCEQNLNHDAMYWYRQDPGQGLRLIYYSQIVNDFQKGDIAEGYSVSREKKESFPLTVTSAQKNPTAFYLCASSILAGRYNEQFFGPGTRLTVL.

The chain links TRBV18 to TRBJ2-1; 11 bases line up with TRBD2. V gave up 0 bases and J gave up 6 bases; unmatched junction bases: 1. The CDR3 has 15 amino acids. The germline gives CDR1 KGHSH, CDR2 LQKENI. The CDR3 sequence is CASSPPGTSGNEQFF. The CDR3 DNA is TGTGCCAGCTCACCACCGGGGACTAGCGGCAATGAGCAGTTCTTC.

The V call is TRBV18, the J call TRBJ2-5; maybe TRBD2 (5 bases). Germline CDR1 KGHSH, CDR2 LQKENI. The CDR3 is 14 residues long. V was trimmed by 0 bases and J by 4 bases, leaving 9 bases between them. CDR3 sequence reads: CASSPPRRRETQYF. CDR3 bases: TGTGCCAGCTCACCACCTCGGAGGCGAGAGACCCAGTACTTC.

The CDR3 nucleotides are TGTGCCAGCAGTCCCGTGGTTAGCGGTTCCGGGGAGACCCAGTACTTC. This gives the protein CASSPVVSGSGETQYF. This chain links TRBV27 with TRBJ2-5; D might be TRBD2 (6 bases). The CDR3 is made up of 16 amino acids. The V end was cut by 5 bases, the J end by 5 bases, with 21 bases between. Germline V gene data show CDR1 as MNHEY and CDR2 as SMNVEV (reference sequence).

This clone was detected once. V usage is TRBV4-2 and J usage is TRBJ1-2, with D maybe TRBD1 (5 bases). Trimming shortened V by 0 bases and J by 2 bases, and 10 bases separated the two germline ends. Germline V gives CDR1 LGHNA, CDR2 YNFKEQ. CDR3 size: 15 residues. This CDR3 reads CASSQEQAENYGYTF. CDR3 DNA sequence: TGTGCCAGCAGCCAAGAACAGGCAGAGAACTATGGCTACACCTTC.

The count of this clone is one. CDR3 coding DNA: TGTGCCAGCAGTTTCTCGGACGCCGAGGGCTATGGCTACACCTTC. Translating it yields CASSFSDAEGYGYTF. The rearrangement joins TRBV6-2 or TRBV6-3 to TRBJ1-2; D uncertain. The CDR3 loop spans 15 amino acids. Germline values: CDR1 MNHEY, CDR2 SVGEGT. V lost 4 bases and J lost 4, with 16 bases in between.

This chain connects TRBV11-2 to TRBJ2-1; D may be TRBD2 (5 bases). CDR1 and CDR2 from the germline V gene are SGHAT and FQNNGV. The V end lost 7 bases, the J end lost 7 bases, and 26 bases lay between the germline ends. The CDR3 totals 17 residues. The CDR3 DNA reads as TGTGCCAGCACCTACCGCAAAACTCTAGCTCAGCCAAATGAGCAGTTCTTC. Translated, it gives CASTYRKTLAQPNEQFF.

The chain's CDR3 is CASRKSGRGSNEQFF. CDR3 bases: TGTGCCAGTAGAAAAAGCGGGAGGGGATCCAATGAGCAGTTCTTC. The gene calls are TRBV19 and TRBJ2-1, with TRBD2 matching 10 bases. CDR3 length equals 15 residues. V dropped 6 bases and J dropped 6; count of bases not matched to a gene: 8. CDR1 and CDR2 from the germline V gene are LNHDA and SQIVND (reference sequence).

The CDR3 protein is CASSSTGETNTEAFF. CDR3 DNA sequence: TGTGCCAGCAGCTCCACAGGGGAGACAAACACTGAAGCTTTCTTT. The chain joins TRBV7-8 to TRBJ1-1, with 7 nucleotides matching TRBD1. This CDR3 has 15 residues. Germline V gene lookup returns CDR1 SGHVS and CDR2 FQNEAQ. Unmatched junction bases numbered 7, after V lost 4 bases and J lost 2 bases.

The chain uses TRBV19 and TRBJ1-4; 8 bases match TRBD1. Germline V gives CDR1 LNHDA, CDR2 SQIVND (reference sequence). The CDR3 extends over 15 amino acids. Losses at the gene ends were 5 bases for V and 5 bases for J; bases not matched to a gene: 7. The CDR3 DNA reads TGTGCCAGTAGTGTAAACAGGGGGGGAAATGAAAAACTGTTTTTT. Protein sequence: CASSVNRGGNEKLFF. Variable domain in full (rest from reference TRBV19 and TRBJ1-4): DGGITQSPKYLFRKEGQNVTLSCEQNLNHDAMYWYRQDPGQGLRLIYYSQIVNDFQKGDIAEGYSVSREKKESFPLTVTSAQKNPTAFYLCASSVNRGGNEKLFFGSGTQLSVL.

The chain links TRBV9 to TRBJ2-2; possible D gene TRBD2, 5 bases. Germline values: CDR1 SGDLS, CDR2 YYNGEE. Between the trimmed V and J ends, which lost 0 bases and 2 bases, there was a span of 8 bases. The length of the CDR3 is 15 residues. The CDR3 sequence is CASSVVSGNTGELFF. The CDR3 coding sequence is TGTGCCAGCAGCGTAGTGAGCGGAAACACCGGGGAGCTGTTTTTT. The variable domain in full, completed from reference TRBV9 and TRBJ2-2, reads DSGVTQTPKHLITATGQRVTLRCSPRSGDLSVYWYQQSLDQGLQFLIQYYNGEERAKGNILERFSAQQFPDLHSELNLSSLELGDSALYFCASSVVSGNTGELFFGEGSRLTVL.

This chain uses TRBV6-5 with TRBJ2-7, with TRBD2 identical over 11 bases. CDR1 and CDR2 (germline): MNHEY, SVGAGI. The CDR3 length is 13 residues. V was pared by 10 bases and J by 2 bases, with 4 bases of the junction left unmatched. The CDR3 DNA reads as TGTGCCACCGATAGCGGGGGGGCCTACGAGCAGTACTTC. This sequence encodes CATDSGGAYEQYF.

The chain employs TRBV20-1 and TRBJ1-2; TRBD1 aligns across 9 bases. CDR1 and CDR2 from the germline V gene are DFQATT and SNEGSKA (reference sequence). This CDR3 region has 13 residues. The junction had 6 bases not matched to a gene; V was cut back by 3 bases and J by 7 bases. As DNA, the CDR3 is TGCAGTGCTAGTGGCGGGACAGGGTTTGGCTACACCTTC. This codes for CSASGGTGFGYTF.

This clone turned up a few times. The chain employs TRBV14 and TRBJ2-7; D unclear. The CDR3 sequence is 14 residues long. Germline V gene data show CDR1 as SGHDN and CDR2 as FVKESK. The V and J ends lost 1 base and 3 bases respectively, with 10 bases between them. CDR3 DNA sequence: TGTGCCAGCAGCCAAGTATTCGGTGGCTACGAGCAGTACTTC. Encoded protein: CASSQVFGGYEQYF.

The chain carries TRBV15 and TRBJ1-3, with 8 bases matching TRBD1. CDR1 is LNHNV, CDR2 YYDKDF, per germline (reference sequence). Unmatched junction bases numbered 7, after V lost 0 bases and J lost 0 bases. The CDR3 is 18 residues long. The CDR3 sequence is CATSRDLDRAFSGNTIYF. The CDR3 nucleotides are TGTGCCACCAGCAGAGATTTGGACAGGGCTTTCTCTGGAAACACCATATATTTT.

A note on this clone: Other nucleotide sequences in the sample specify the same CDR3. The chain joins TRBV7-3 to TRBJ2-2; TRBD2 is a possible D gene (6 bases). CDR3 length: 12 amino acids. The V end lost 4 bases, the J end lost 7 bases, and 7 bases lay between the germline ends. In germline, CDR1 is SGHTA, CDR2 FQGTGA. CDR3 sequence: CASSSGSGELFF. In DNA form, the CDR3 reads TGTGCCAGCAGCTCCGGGAGCGGGGAGCTGTTTTTT.

The chain uses TRBV10-2 and TRBJ2-3; 11 bases align to TRBD2. Trimming cost V 2 bases and J 5 bases; bases outside gene matches: 9. Germline loops: CDR1 WSHSY, CDR2 SAAADI. There are 17 residues in the CDR3. The CDR3 DNA reads as TGCGCCAGCAGTGAGGGGCGACTAGCGGGAAGTATAGATACGCAGTATTTT. Protein sequence: CASSEGRLAGSIDTQYF.

The rearrangement joins TRBV2 to TRBJ2-2; a possible D gene is TRBD1 (6 bases). Germline V CDR1 and CDR2: SNHLY, FYNNEI. V was shortened by 4 bases and J by 6 bases, with 24 bases between the two germline ends. This CDR3 spans 18 amino acids. CDR3 nucleotide sequence: TGTGCCAGCAGTGCCTTAACAGGGAAGATCGCGTTGTCCGGGGAGCTGTTTTTT. Translating gives CASSALTGKIALSGELFF.

V is TRBV29-1 and J is TRBJ2-3, with TRBD2 identical over 10 bases. This CDR3 is built from 17 residues. Germline V gives CDR1 SQVTM, CDR2 ANQGSEA. V dropped 5 bases and J dropped 6; count of bases not matched to a gene: 17. The CDR3 region has the DNA TGCAGCGTTACCCTTCCGGGCAGCGGGAGGGCCGCGGATACGCAGTATTTT. Translated, it gives CSVTLPGSGRAADTQYF.

In its sample, this clone was seen once. This chain links TRBV10-3 with TRBJ1-2; TRBD1 agrees at 9 bases. Germline CDR1 reads ENHRY; CDR2 reads SYGVKD. This CDR3 contains 15 residues. V dropped 6 bases and J dropped 8; count of bases not matched to a gene: 13. CDR3 sequence: CAISIIDRGSGGYTF. CDR3 nucleotide sequence: TGTGCCATCAGCATTATAGACAGGGGGAGTGGCGGCTACACCTTC.

The chain links TRBV4-1 to TRBJ1-3; 7 nucleotides match TRBD1. V shed 4 bases and J 1 base; nucleotides not matched to a gene: 7. The CDR3 runs 16 residues. Germline V gene sequence: CDR1 MGHRA, CDR2 YSYEKL. CDR3 nucleotides: TGCGCCAGCAGCCTCTTGACAGGGAGGTCTGGAAACACCATATATTTT. Encoded protein: CASSLLTGRSGNTIYF.

This clone has just a few counts. This chain links TRBV27 with TRBJ2-1, with D hard to call. Trimming stripped 5 bases from V and 2 bases from J, with 13 bases between. The CDR3 has 15 residues. Germline loops: CDR1 MNHEY, CDR2 SMNVEV (reference sequence). Written as DNA, the CDR3 is TGTGCCAGCAGTCTAGGAAATTTGGCCTACAATGAGCAGTTCTTC. This translates into CASSLGNLAYNEQFF.

The rearrangement joins TRBV7-6 to TRBJ2-7; 8 positions agree with TRBD2. This CDR3 spans 15 amino acids. V dropped 5 bases and J dropped 4; count of bases not matched to a gene: 10. CDR1 is SGHVS, CDR2 FNYEAQ, per germline. The CDR3 sequence: CASSPDAGGGYEQYF. The DNA for the CDR3 is TGTGCCAGCAGCCCCGACGCGGGGGGCGGATACGAGCAGTACTTC.

The V and J genes are TRBV9 and TRBJ2-3; TRBD2 matches at 10 bases. Trimming cost V 3 bases and J 2 bases; bases outside gene matches: 9. The CDR3 has 17 residues. Germline V gives CDR1 SGDLS, CDR2 YYNGEE. CDR3 DNA: TGTGCCAGCAGCGCGCTAGCGGGAGCGGTTTTCACAGATACGCAGTATTTT. It encodes CASSALAGAVFTDTQYF.

This rearrangement joins TRBV19 to TRBJ2-7; possible D gene TRBD1, 6 bases. Trimming left V 3 bases short and J 3 bases short, with 12 bases between. Germline lookup yields CDR1 LNHDA and CDR2 SQIVND (reference sequence). CDR3 length: 14 amino acids. The CDR3 sequence: CASSMSGHVYEQYF. In DNA form, the CDR3 reads TGTGCCAGTAGTATGTCGGGACACGTCTACGAGCAGTACTTC. Complete variable domain (other parts from reference TRBV19 and TRBJ2-7): DGGITQSPKYLFRKEGQNVTLSCEQNLNHDAMYWYRQDPGQGLRLIYYSQIVNDFQKGDIAEGYSVSREKKESFPLTVTSAQKNPTAFYLCASSMSGHVYEQYFGPGTRLTVT.

This clone was recorded once. Here the CDR3 reads CASSPTVNTEAFF. The CDR3 coding sequence is TGTGCCAGCAGCCCGACAGTGAACACTGAAGCTTTCTTT. The chain recombines TRBV7-9 with TRBJ1-1; a weak D match, TRBD1 (5 bases). The CDR3 runs 13 residues. Trimming removed 5 bases at V and 0 bases at J, with 7 bases between. CDR1 SEHNR and CDR2 FQNEAQ come from the germline V gene (reference sequence).

The rearrangement uses TRBV6-4 and TRBJ1-2; 7 bases are shared with TRBD1. Looked up from germline, CDR1 is MRHNA and CDR2 is SNTAGT. The trim removed 4 bases at V and 5 bases at J, leaving 7 bases unmatched. The CDR3 consists of 14 residues. CDR3 loop: CASSASGTDYGYTF. The CDR3 bases are TGTGCCAGCAGTGCCTCCGGGACAGATTATGGCTACACCTTC.

V usage is TRBV29-1 and J usage is TRBJ1-2; D not certain. Germline V gene lookup returns CDR1 SQVTM and CDR2 ANQGSEA. Between the trimmed V and J ends, which lost 0 bases and 3 bases, there was a span of 14 bases. The length of the CDR3 is 15 residues. CDR3 in DNA: TGCAGCGTTGAAGAAGATGCGGGAGCCTACTATGGCTACACCTTC. This gives the protein CSVEEDAGAYYGYTF.